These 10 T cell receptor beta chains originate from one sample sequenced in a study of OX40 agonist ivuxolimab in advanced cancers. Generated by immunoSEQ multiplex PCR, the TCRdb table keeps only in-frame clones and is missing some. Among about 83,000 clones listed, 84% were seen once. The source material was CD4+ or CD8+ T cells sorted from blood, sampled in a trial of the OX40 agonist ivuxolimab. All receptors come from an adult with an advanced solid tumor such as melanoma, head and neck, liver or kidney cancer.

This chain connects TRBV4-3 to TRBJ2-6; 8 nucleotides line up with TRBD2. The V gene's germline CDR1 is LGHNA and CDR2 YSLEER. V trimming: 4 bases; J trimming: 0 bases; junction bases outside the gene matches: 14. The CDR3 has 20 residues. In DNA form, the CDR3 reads TGCGCCAGCAGCCCTGTGTGGATAGCGGGATCGTACTCTGGGGCCAACGTCCTGACTTTC. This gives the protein CASSPVWIAGSYSGANVLTF.

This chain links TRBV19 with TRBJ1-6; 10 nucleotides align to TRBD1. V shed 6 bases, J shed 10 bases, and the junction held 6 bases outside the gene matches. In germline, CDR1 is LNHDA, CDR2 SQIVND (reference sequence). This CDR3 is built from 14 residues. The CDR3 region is CASRAGTGVSPLHF. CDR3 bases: TGTGCCAGTAGAGCCGGGACAGGGGTATCACCCCTCCACTTT.

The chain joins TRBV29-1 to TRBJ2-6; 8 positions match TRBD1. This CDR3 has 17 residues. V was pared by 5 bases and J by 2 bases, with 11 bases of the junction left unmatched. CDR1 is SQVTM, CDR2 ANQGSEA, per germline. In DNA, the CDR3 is TGCAGCGTTCCCACTTGGCAGGGGGCTACTGGGGCCAACGTCCTGACTTTC. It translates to CSVPTWQGATGANVLTF.

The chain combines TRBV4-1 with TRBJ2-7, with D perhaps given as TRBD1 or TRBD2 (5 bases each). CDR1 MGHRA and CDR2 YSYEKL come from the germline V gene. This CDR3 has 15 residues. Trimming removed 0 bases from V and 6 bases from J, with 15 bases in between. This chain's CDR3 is CASSQDSVGVREQYF. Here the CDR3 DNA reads TGCGCCAGCAGCCAAGACTCTGTGGGGGTACGCGAGCAGTACTTC.

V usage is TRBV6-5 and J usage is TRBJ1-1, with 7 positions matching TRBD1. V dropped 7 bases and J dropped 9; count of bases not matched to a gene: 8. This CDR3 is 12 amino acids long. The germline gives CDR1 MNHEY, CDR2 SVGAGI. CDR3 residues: CASINRGRKAFF. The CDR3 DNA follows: TGTGCCAGCATCAACAGGGGCCGCAAAGCTTTCTTT.

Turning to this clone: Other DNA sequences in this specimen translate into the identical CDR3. The CDR3 here is CASSPRGSYEQYF. DNA for the CDR3: TGTGCCAGCTCACCACGGGGGTCCTACGAGCAGTACTTC. This chain joins TRBV18 and TRBJ2-7; D possibly uses TRBD1 or TRBD2 (5 bases each). Germline CDR1 and CDR2: KGHSH and LQKENI. V lost 1 base to trimming and J lost 1 base, with 5 bases between them. This CDR3 is built from 13 residues.

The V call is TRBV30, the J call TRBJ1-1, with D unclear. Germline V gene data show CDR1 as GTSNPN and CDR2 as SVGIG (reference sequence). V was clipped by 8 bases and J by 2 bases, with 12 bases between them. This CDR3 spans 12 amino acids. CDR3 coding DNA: TGTGCCCAGACTACACCCAACACTGAAGCTTTCTTT. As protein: CAQTTPNTEAFF.

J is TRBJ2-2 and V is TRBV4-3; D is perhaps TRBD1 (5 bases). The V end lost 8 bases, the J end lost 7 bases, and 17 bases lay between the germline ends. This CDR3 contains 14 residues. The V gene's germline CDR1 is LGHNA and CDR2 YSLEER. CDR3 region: CASRRWGENGELFF. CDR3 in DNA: TGCGCCAGCCGCAGGTGGGGCGAGAACGGGGAGCTGTTTTTT.

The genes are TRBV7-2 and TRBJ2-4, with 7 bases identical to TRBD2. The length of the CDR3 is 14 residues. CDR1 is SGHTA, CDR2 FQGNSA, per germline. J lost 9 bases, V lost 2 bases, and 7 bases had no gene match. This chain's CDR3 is CASSLTGGRVIQYF. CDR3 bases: TGTGCCAGCAGCTTAACGGGCGGGAGAGTCATTCAGTACTTC.

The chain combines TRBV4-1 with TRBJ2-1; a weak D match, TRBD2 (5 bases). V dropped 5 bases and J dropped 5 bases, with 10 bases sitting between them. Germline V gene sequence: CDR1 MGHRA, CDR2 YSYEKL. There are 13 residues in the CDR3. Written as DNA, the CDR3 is TGCGCCAGCAGCGTGCCGGGAAACAATGAGCAGTTCTTC. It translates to CASSVPGNNEQFF.